The source of this T cell receptor (beta chain) is a study of blood T cell repertoires in COVID-19. Clones were read by immunoSEQ multiplex PCR, and TCRdb kept only the in-frame ones, dropping some. The repertoire consists of 300,000 to 350,000 clones, with roughly 89% occurring once and the leading ten covering roughly 3.5%. CDR1 LGHNA and CDR2 YSLEER come from the germline V gene. CDR3 length: 18 residues. Trimming removed 1 base from V and 6 bases from J; junction bases left unmatched: 14. The sequenced sample was peripheral blood. The chain has TRBV4-3 and TRBJ2-1; TRBD2 matches at 8 bases. The origin of this receptor is a woman younger than 30 who had recovered from COVID-19. The CDR3 sequence is CASSQATSDVLLPNEQFF. Written as DNA, the CDR3 is TGCGCCAGCAGCCAAGCGACTAGCGATGTACTCCTCCCCAATGAGCAGTTCTTC.